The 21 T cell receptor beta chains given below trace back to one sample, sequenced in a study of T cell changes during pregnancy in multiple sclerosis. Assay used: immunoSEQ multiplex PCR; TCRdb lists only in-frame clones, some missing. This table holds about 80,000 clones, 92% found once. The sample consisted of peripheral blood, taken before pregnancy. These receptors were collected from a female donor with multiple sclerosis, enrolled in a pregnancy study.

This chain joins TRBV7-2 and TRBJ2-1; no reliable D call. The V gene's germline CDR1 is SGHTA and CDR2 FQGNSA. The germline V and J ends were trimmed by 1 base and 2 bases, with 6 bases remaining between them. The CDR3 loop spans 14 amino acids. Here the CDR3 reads CASSLDLTYNEQFF. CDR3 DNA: TGTGCCAGCAGCTTAGACTTAACCTACAATGAGCAGTTCTTC.

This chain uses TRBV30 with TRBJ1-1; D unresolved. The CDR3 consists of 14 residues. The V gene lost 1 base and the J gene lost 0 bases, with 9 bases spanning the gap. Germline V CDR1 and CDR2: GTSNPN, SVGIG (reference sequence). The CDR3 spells CAWSGHLMNTEAFF. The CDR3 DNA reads TGTGCCTGGAGTGGACACCTCATGAACACTGAAGCTTTCTTT.

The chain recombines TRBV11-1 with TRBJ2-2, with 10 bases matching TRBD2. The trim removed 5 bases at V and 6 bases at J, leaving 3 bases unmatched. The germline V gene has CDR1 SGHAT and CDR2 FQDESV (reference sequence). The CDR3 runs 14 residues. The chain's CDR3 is CASSPGTSAGELFF. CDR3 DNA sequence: TGTGCCAGCAGCCCCGGGACTAGCGCCGGGGAGCTGTTTTTT.

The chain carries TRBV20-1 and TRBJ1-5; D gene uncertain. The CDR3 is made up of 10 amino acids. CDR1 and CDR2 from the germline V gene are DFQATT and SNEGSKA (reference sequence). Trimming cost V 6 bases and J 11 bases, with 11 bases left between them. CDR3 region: CSARGEAQHF. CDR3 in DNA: TGCAGTGCCCGAGGTGAGGCCCAGCATTTT.

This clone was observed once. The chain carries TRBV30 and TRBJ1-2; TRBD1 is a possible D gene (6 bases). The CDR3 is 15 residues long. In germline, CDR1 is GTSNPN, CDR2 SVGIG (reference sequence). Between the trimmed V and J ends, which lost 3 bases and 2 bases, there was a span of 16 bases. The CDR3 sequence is CAWRRVAGANYGYTF. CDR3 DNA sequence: TGTGCCTGGAGGCGTGTGGCAGGGGCCAACTATGGCTACACCTTC.

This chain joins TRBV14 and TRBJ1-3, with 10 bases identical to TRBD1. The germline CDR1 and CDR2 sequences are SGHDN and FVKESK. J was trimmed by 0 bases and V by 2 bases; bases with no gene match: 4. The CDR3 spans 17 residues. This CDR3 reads CASSQRTGGPSGNTIYF. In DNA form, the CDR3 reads TGTGCCAGCAGCCAAAGGACAGGGGGTCCCTCTGGAAACACCATATATTTT.

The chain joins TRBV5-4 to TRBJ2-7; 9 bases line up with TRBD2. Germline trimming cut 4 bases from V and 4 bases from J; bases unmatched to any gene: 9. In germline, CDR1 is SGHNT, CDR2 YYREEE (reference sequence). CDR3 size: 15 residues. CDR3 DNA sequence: TGTGCCAGCAGCCGGGGGGGAGCGGGAGGTTACGAGCAGTACTTC. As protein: CASSRGGAGGYEQYF. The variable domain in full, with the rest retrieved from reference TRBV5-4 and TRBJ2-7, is ETGVTQSPTHLIKTRGQQVTLRCSSQSGHNTVSWYQQALGQGPQFIFQYYREEENGRGNFPPRFSGLQFPNYSSELNVNALELDDSALYLCASSRGGAGGYEQYFGPGTRLTVT.

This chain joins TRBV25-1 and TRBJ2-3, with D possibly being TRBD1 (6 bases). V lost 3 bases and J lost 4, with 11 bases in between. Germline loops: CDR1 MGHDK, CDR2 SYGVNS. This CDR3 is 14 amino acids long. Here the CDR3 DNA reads TGTGCCAGCAGTGACAGGGGTGGTCCAGATACGCAGTATTTT. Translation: CASSDRGGPDTQYF. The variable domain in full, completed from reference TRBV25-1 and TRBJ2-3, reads EADIYQTPRYLVIGTGKKITLECSQTMGHDKMYWYQQDPGMELHLIHYSYGVNSTEKGDLSSESTVSRIRTEHFPLTLESARPSHTSQYLCASSDRGGPDTQYFGPGTRLTVL.

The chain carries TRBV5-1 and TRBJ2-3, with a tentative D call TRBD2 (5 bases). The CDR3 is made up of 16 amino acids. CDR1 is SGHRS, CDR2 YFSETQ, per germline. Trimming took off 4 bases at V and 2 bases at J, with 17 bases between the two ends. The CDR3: CASSRGYPTTTDTQYF. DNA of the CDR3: TGCGCCAGCAGCCGAGGGTATCCCACCACCACAGATACGCAGTATTTT. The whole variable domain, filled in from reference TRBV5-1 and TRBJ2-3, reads KAGVTQTPRYLIKTRGQQVTLSCSPISGHRSVSWYQQTPGQGLQFLFEYFSETQRNKGNFPGRFSGRQFSNSRSEMNVSTLELGDSALYLCASSRGYPTTTDTQYFGPGTRLTVL.

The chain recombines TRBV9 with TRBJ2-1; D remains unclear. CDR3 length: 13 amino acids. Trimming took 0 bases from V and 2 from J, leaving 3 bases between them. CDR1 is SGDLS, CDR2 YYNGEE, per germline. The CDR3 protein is CASSVATYNEQFF. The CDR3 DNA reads TGTGCCAGCAGCGTAGCCACCTACAATGAGCAGTTCTTC. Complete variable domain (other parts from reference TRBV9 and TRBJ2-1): DSGVTQTPKHLITATGQRVTLRCSPRSGDLSVYWYQQSLDQGLQFLIQYYNGEERAKGNILERFSAQQFPDLHSELNLSSLELGDSALYFCASSVATYNEQFFGPGTRLTVL.

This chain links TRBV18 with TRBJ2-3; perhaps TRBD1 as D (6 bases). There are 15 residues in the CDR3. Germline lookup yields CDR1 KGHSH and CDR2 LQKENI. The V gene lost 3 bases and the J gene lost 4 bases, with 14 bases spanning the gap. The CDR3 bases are TGTGCCAGCTCACCGACCAACAGGGCTTCAGATACGCAGTATTTT. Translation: CASSPTNRASDTQYF.

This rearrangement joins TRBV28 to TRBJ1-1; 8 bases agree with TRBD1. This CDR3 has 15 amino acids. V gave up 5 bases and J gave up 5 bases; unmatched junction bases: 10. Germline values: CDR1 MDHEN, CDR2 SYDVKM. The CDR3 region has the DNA TGTGCCAGCAGTCCAGGGGGCTGGGGGAATACTGAAGCTTTCTTT. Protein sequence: CASSPGGWGNTEAFF.

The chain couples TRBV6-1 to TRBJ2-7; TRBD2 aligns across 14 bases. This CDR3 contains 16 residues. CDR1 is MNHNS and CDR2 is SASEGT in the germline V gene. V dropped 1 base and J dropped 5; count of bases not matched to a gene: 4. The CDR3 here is CASSEVGTSGSNEQYF. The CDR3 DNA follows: TGTGCCAGCAGTGAAGTGGGGACTAGCGGGAGCAACGAGCAGTACTTC.

As DNA, the CDR3 is TGTGCCAGCAGTTTCCAACTAAAGGGCTACACCTTC. It encodes CASSFQLKGYTF. The J gene is TRBJ1-2, the V gene TRBV28; D is ambiguous. Trimming pared 3 bases from V and 8 bases from J, leaving 10 bases between. The CDR3 runs to 12 residues. Germline assignment: CDR1 MDHEN and CDR2 SYDVKM.

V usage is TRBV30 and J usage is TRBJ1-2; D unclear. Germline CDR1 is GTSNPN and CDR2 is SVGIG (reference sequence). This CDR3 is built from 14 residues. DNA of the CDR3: TGTGCGAAAGAGCGGCGGGAGGCTCACTATGGCTACACCTTC. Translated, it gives CAKERREAHYGYTF.

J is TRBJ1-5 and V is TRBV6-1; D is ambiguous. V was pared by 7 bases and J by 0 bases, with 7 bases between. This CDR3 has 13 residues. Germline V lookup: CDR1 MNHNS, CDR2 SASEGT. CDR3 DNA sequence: TGTGCCAGCACTAACTGTAGCAATCAGCCCCAGCATTTT. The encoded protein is CASTNCSNQPQHF.

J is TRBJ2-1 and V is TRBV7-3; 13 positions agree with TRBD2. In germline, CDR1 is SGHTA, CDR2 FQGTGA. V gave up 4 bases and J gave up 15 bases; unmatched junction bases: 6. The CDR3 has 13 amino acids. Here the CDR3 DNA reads TGTGCCAGCAGCTCCGGACTAGCGGGAGTTCGGTTCTTC. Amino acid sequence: CASSSGLAGVRFF.

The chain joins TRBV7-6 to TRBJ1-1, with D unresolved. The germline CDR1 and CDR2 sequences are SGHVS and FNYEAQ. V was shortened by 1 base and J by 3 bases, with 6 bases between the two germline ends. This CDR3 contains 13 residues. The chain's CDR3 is CASSLVGDTEAFF. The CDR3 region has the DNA TGTGCCAGCAGCTTAGTCGGAGACACTGAAGCTTTCTTT.

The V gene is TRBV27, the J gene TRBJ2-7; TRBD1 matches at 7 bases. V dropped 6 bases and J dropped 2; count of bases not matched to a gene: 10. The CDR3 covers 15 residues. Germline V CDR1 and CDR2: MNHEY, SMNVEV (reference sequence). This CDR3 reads CASSSIRDSAYEQYF. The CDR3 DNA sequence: TGTGCCAGCAGCTCTATCCGGGACAGTGCCTACGAGCAGTACTTC.

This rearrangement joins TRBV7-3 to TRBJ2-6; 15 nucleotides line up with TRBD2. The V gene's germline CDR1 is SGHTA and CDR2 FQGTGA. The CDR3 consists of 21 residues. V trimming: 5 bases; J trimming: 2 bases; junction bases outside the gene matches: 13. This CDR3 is CASSPNPGTSGRLPGANVLTF. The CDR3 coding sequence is TGTGCCAGCAGCCCGAATCCGGGGACTAGCGGGAGGCTCCCTGGGGCCAACGTCCTGACTTTC.

The CDR3: CASSVGPLSYNEQFF. CDR3 DNA sequence: TGTGCCAGCAGCGTAGGTCCGCTATCCTACAATGAGCAGTTCTTC. The J gene is TRBJ2-1, the V gene TRBV9; no clear D gene. In germline, CDR1 is SGDLS, CDR2 YYNGEE. Trimming pared 0 bases from V and 1 base from J, leaving 8 bases between. The CDR3 consists of 15 residues. Full variable domain (remainder filled in from reference TRBV9 and TRBJ2-1): DSGVTQTPKHLITATGQRVTLRCSPRSGDLSVYWYQQSLDQGLQFLIQYYNGEERAKGNILERFSAQQFPDLHSELNLSSLELGDSALYFCASSVGPLSYNEQFFGPGTRLTVL.